This TCR beta chain was sequenced in a study of shared clonotypes between healthy human individuals. Study-wide findings and caveats: Sampling included only blood; tissue repertoires likely differ. Few donors limited the genetic and exposure-history diversity represented.

Deep was the level at which the assay was run. Clones were sequenced by immunoSEQ multiplex PCR, and TCRdb holds only the in-frame ones, with some missing. This table has around 700,000 clones, 74% appearing once. The CDR3 sequence is 14 residues long. Germline loops: CDR1 SGHRS, CDR2 YFSETQ. The V gene lost 0 bases and the J gene lost 4 bases, with 10 bases spanning the gap. For this clone: The antigen remains unidentified.

The rearrangement joins TRBV5-1 to TRBJ1-1; D is ambiguous. Sequenced material: memory CD4+ T cells sorted from blood. Indicated subset: CD45RA-negative fraction. The clonotype comes from a woman in her 30s in good health. The CDR3 region has the DNA TGCGCCAGCAGCTTGGGTGGTCCTGCCACTGAAGCTTTCTTT. This gives the protein CASSLGGPATEAFF.